This T cell receptor (beta chain) appears in the sequencing data of a study of shared clonotypes between healthy human individuals. V was clipped by 8 bases and J by 4 bases; unmatched bases: 5. Germline V gene data show CDR1 as MDHEN and CDR2 as SYDVKM. CDR3 length equals 14 residues. Concerning this clone: Its target is unknown.

The data were produced by immunoSEQ multiplex PCR, yet TCRdb's version contains in-frame clones alone and is incomplete. The sample records approximately 640,000 clones, 72% being singletons. Broader study findings: Tissue TCR repertoires likely differ from these blood-only repertoires.

The sample consisted of memory CD4+ T cells sorted from blood. The subset was: CD45RA-negative fraction. The receptor comes from a woman aged 30 to 39 in good health. V usage is TRBV28 and J usage is TRBJ2-5, with 12 bases matching TRBD2. The CDR3 protein is CASLPGLAGETQYF. Written as DNA, the CDR3 is TGTGCCAGCCTACCGGGACTAGCGGGAGAGACCCAGTACTTC. Together with reference TRBV28 and TRBJ2-5, the CDR3 gives the full variable domain: DVKVTQSSRYLVKRTGEKVFLECVQDMDHENMFWYRQDPGLGLRLIYFSYDVKMKEKGDIPEGYSVSREKKERFSLILESASTNQTSMYLCASLPGLAGETQYFGPGTRLLVL.